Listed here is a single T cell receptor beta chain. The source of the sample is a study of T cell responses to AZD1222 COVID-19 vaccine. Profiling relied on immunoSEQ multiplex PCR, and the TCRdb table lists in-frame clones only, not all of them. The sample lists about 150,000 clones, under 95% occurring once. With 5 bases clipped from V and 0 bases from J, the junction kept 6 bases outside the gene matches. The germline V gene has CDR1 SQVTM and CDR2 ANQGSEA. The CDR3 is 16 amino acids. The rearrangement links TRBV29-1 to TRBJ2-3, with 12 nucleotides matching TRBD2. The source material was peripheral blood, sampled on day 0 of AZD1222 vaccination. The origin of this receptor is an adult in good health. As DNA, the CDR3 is TGCAGCGTTTGGGCTAGCGGGAGGGATAGCACAGATACGCAGTATTTT. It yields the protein CSVWASGRDSTDTQYF.